Reported below is one T cell receptor (beta chain). This sample stems from a study of blood T cell repertoires in COVID-19. Overall study: COVID-19 samples from acute and convalescent phases originated in the United States, Italy and Spain.

Per the study methods: Estimated nucleated cell counts came from reference gene primer amplification. Some clones are missing from TCRdb's copy, which holds only in-frame ones; the method was immunoSEQ multiplex PCR. V, J and clone size derive from that table, while D and trimming were established from the DNA sequence. Of under 250,000 clones listed, about nine tenths are singletons. There are 14 residues in the CDR3. V gave up 6 bases and J gave up 5 bases, with 17 bases separating them. Germline lookup yields CDR1 SGHTA and CDR2 FQGNSA. The TCR comes from a man between 60 and 75 years old with acute or convalescent COVID-19. The rearrangement links TRBV7-2 to TRBJ2-7, with a possible D match to TRBD2 (6 bases). The sample consisted of peripheral blood. The CDR3 DNA reads as TGTGCCAGCAGGCAAGCCGGAGGGCCCAACGAGCAGTACTTC. Translating gives CASRQAGGPNEQYF. Based on the CDR3 plus reference TRBV7-2 and TRBJ2-7, the full variable domain is GAGVSQSPSNKVTEKGKDVELRCDPISGHTALYWYRQSLGQGLEFLIYFQGNSAPDKSGLPSDRFSAERTGGSVSTLTIQRTQQEDSAVYLCASRQAGGPNEQYFGPGTRLTVT.